This T cell receptor beta chain is from a study of blood T cell repertoires in COVID-19. The protocol was immunoSEQ multiplex PCR, while the TCRdb copy is restricted to in-frame clones and leaves out a portion. The table has about 150,000 clones, roughly 84% seen once; the top ten hold more than 9%. From germline, CDR1 is LGHDT and CDR2 YNNKEL (reference sequence). This CDR3 is 15 amino acids long. After removal of 5 bases from V and 10 bases from J, the junction contained 13 bases not matched to a gene. The rearrangement joins TRBV3-1 (or the pseudogene TRBV3-2) to TRBJ1-1; 10 bases align to TRBD1. Material: peripheral blood. This TCR was sampled from a woman aged 80 or over with active or convalescent COVID-19. This CDR3 reads CASSSPPGTGDVAFF. The CDR3 DNA reads as TGTGCCAGCAGCTCCCCTCCCGGGACAGGGGATGTAGCTTTCTTT.